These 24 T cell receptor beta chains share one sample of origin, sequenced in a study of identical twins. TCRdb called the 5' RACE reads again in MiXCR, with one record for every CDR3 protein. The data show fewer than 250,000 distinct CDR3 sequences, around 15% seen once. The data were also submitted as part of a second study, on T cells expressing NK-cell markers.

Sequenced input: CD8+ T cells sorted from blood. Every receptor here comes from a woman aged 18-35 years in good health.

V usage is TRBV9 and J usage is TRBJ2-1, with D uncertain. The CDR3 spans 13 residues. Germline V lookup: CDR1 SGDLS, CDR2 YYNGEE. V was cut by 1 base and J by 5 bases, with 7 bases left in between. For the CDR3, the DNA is TGTGCCAGCAGCGTATCCTCGAACAATGAGCAGTTCTTC. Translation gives CASSVSSNNEQFF.

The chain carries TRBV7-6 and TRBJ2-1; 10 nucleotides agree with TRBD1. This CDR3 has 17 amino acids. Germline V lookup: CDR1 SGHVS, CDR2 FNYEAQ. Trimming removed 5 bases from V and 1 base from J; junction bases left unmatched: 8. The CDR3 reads CASSSRTGGMSYNEQFF. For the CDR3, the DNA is TGTGCCAGCAGCAGCAGGACAGGGGGAATGTCCTACAATGAGCAGTTCTTC.

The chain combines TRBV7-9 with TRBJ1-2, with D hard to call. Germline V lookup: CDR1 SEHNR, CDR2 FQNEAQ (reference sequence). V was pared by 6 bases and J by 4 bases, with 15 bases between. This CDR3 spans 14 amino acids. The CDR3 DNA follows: TGTGCCAGCAGACCCCGTTGGGAGGGCTATGGCTACACCTTC. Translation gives CASRPRWEGYGYTF.

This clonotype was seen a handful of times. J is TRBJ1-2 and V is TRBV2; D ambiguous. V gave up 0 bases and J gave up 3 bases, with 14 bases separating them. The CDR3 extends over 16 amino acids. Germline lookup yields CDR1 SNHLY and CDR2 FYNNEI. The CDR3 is CASSEAWARTDYGYTF. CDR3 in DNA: TGTGCCAGCAGTGAAGCTTGGGCGCGGACCGACTATGGCTACACCTTC.

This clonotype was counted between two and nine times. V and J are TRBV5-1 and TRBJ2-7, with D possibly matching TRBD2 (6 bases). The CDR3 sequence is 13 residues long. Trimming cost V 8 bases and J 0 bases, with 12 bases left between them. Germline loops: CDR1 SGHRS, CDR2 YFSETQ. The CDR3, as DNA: TGCGCCAGTTACGGGGGAGACTCCTACGAGCAGTACTTC. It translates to CASYGGDSYEQYF.

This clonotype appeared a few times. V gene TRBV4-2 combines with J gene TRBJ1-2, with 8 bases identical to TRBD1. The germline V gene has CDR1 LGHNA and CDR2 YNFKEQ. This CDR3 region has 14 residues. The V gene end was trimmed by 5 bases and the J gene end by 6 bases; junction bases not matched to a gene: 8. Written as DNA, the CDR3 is TGTGCCAGCAGCTTCGGACAGGGTTCGAATGGCTACACCTTC. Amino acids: CASSFGQGSNGYTF.

CDR3 sequence (DNA): TGTGCCAGCAGCTTCCTAGCGTCGAACACCGGGGAGCTGTTTTTT. This codes for CASSFLASNTGELFF. The gene calls are TRBV7-2 and TRBJ2-2, with TRBD2 as a possible D gene (6 bases). This CDR3 comprises 15 residues. V lost 3 bases and J 0 bases, leaving 8 bases between the germline ends. CDR1 and CDR2 (germline): SGHTA, FQGNSA.

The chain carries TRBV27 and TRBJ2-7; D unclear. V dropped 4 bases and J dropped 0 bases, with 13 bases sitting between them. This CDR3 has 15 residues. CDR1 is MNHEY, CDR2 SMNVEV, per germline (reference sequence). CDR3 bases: TGTGCCAGCAGTTCCATCCGGACGGTCTCCTACGAGCAGTACTTC. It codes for CASSSIRTVSYEQYF.

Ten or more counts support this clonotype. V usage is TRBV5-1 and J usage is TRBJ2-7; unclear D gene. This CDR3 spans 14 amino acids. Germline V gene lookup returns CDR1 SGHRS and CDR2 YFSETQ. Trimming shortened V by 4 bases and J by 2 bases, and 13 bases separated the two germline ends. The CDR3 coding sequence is TGCGCCAGCAGCCGGAGCCTAGGAGCCTACGAGCAGTACTTC. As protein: CASSRSLGAYEQYF.

The CDR3 is CASSFGLAGGETQYF. CDR3 in DNA: TGTGCCAGCAGTTTTGGACTAGCGGGAGGAGAGACCCAGTACTTC. The gene calls are TRBV6-5 and TRBJ2-5; 14 bases align to TRBD2. The trim removed 4 bases at V and 4 bases at J, leaving 2 bases unmatched. This CDR3 spans 15 amino acids. Germline V gene data show CDR1 as MNHEY and CDR2 as SVGAGI.

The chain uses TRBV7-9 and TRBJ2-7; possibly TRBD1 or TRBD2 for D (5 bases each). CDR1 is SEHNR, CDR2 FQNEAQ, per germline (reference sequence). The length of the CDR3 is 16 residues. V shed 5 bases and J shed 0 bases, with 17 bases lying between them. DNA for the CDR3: TGTGCCAGCAGCCCCCTCACGGGACGAATCTCCTACGAGCAGTACTTC. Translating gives CASSPLTGRISYEQYF.

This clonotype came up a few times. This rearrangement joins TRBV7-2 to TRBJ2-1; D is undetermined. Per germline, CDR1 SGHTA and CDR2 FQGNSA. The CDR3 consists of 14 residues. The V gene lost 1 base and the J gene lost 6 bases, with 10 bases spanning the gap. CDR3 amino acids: CASSLGVGRNEQFF. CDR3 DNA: TGTGCCAGCAGCTTAGGAGTGGGCCGCAATGAGCAGTTCTTC. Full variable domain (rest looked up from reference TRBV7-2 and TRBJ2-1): GAGVSQSPSNKVTEKGKDVELRCDPISGHTALYWYRQSLGQGLEFLIYFQGNSAPDKSGLPSDRFSAERTGGSVSTLTIQRTQQEDSAVYLCASSLGVGRNEQFFGPGTRLTVL.

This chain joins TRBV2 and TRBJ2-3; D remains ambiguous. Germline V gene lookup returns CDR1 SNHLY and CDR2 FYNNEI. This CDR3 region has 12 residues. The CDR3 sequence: CVNSDGTDTQYF. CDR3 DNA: TGTGTTAACAGTGATGGCACAGATACGCAGTATTTT.

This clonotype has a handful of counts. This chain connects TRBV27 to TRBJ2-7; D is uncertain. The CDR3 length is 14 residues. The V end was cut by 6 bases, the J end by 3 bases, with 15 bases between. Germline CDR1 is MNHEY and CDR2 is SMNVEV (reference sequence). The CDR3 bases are TGTGCCAGCAGCATAGGGCTCTGGGACTACGAGCAGTACTTC. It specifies CASSIGLWDYEQYF.

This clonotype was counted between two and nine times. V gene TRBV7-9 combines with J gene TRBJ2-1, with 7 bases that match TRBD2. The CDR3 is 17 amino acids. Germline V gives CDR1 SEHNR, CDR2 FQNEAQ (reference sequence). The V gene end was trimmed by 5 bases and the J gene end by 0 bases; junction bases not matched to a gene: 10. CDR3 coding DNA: TGTGCCAGCAGCCAACCCTCGGGAGGCCGCTCCTACAATGAGCAGTTCTTC. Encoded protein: CASSQPSGGRSYNEQFF.

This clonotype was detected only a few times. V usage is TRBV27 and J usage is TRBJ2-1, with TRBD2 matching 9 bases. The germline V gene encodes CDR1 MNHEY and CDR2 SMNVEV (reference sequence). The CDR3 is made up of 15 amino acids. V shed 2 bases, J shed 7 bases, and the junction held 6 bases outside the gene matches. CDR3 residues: CASSLVAGGGNEQFF. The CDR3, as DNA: TGTGCCAGCAGTTTAGTCGCGGGGGGGGGTAATGAGCAGTTCTTC.

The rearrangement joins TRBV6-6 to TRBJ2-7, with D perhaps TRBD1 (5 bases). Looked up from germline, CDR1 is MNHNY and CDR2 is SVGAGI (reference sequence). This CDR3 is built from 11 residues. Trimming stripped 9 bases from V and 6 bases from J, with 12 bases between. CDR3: CASSEGVEQYF. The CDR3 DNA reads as TGTGCCAGTTCCGAAGGGGTCGAGCAGTACTTC.

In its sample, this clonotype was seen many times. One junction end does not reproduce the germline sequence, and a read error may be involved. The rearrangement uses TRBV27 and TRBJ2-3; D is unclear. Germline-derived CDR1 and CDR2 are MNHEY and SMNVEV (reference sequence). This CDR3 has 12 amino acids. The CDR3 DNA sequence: TGTGCCAGTAGTTTATTGGGAGATACGCAGTATTTT. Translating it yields CASSLLGDTQYF.

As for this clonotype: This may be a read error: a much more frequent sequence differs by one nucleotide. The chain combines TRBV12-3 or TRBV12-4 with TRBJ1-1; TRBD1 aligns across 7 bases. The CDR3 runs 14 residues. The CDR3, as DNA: TGTGCCGGCAGTTTAGCCTGGGGACAGTCTGAAGCTTTCTTT. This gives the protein CAGSLAWGQSEAFF.

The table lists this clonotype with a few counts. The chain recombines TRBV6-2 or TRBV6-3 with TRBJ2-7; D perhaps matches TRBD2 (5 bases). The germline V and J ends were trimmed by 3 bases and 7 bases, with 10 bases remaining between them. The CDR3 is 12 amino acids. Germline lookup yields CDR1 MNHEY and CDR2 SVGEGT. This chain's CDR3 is CASSYLSGEQYF. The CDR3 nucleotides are TGTGCCAGCAGTTATTTGTCGGGAGAGCAGTACTTC.

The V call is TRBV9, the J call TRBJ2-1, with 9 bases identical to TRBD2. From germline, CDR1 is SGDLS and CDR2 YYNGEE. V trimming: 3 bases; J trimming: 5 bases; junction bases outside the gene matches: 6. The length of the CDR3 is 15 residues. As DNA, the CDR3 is TGTGCCAGCAGCGCCGTTCTAGCGGGACACAATGAGCAGTTCTTC. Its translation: CASSAVLAGHNEQFF.

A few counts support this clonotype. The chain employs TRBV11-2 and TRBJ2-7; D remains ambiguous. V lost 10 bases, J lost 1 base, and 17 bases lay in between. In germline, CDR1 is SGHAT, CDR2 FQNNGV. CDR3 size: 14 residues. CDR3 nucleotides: TGTGCCACCGTACCAAGGACGGTATCCTACGAGCAGTACTTC. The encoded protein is CATVPRTVSYEQYF.

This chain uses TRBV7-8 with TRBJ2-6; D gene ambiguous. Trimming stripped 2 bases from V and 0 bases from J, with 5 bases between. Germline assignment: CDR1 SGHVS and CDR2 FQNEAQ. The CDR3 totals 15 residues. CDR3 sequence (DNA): TGTGCCAGCAGCTTATCGGTCTCTGGGGCCAACGTCCTGACTTTC. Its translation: CASSLSVSGANVLTF.

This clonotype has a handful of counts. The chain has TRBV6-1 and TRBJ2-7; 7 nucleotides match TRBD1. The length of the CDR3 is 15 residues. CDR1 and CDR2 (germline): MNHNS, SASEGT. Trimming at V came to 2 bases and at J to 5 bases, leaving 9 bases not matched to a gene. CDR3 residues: CASSEPQTGLDEQYF. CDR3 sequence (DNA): TGTGCCAGCAGTGAACCCCAGACAGGGTTGGACGAGCAGTACTTC.